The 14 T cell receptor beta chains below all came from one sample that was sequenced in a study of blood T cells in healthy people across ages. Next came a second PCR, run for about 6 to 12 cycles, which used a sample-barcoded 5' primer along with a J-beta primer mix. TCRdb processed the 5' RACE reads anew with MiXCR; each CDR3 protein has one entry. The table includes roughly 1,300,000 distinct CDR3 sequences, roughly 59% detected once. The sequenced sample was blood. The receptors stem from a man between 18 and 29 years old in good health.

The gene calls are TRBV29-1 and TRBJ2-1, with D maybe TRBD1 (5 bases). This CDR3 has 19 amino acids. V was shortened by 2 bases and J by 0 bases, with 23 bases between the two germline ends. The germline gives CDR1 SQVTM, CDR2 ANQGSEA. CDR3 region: CSVELLGADPKSSYNEQFF. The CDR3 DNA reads TGCAGCGTTGAACTGCTTGGGGCAGACCCAAAGAGCTCCTACAATGAGCAGTTCTTC.

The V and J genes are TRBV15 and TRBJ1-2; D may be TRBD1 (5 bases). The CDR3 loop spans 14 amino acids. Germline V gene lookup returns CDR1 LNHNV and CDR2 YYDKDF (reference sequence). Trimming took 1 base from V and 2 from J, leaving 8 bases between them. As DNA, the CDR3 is TGTGCCACCAGCAGAGCCGACAGCAACTATGGCTACACCTTC. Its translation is CATSRADSNYGYTF.

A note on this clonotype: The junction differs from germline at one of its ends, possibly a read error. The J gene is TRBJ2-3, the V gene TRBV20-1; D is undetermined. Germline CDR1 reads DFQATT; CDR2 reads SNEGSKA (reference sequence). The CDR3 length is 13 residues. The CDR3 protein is CSAGDPQTDTQYF. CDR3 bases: TGCAGTGCTGGAGATCCGCAGACAGATACGCAGTATTTT.

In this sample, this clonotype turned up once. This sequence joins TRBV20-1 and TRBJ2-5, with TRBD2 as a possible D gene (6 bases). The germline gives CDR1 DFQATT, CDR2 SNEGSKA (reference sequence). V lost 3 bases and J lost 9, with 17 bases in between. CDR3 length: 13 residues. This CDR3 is CSASVPRWGAQYF. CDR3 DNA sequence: TGCAGTGCTAGCGTTCCCCGATGGGGGGCCCAGTACTTC.

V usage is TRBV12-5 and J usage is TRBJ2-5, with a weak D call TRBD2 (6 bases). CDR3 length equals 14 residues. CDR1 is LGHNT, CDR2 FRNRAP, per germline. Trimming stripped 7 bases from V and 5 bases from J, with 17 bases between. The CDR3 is CASASGGLEETQYF. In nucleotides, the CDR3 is TGTGCTAGTGCCTCTGGGGGGTTGGAGGAGACCCAGTACTTC.

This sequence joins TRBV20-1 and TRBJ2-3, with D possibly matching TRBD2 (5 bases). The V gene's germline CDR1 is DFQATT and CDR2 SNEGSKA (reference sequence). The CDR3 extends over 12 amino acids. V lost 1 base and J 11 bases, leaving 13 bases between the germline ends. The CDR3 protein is CSARGRARGQYF. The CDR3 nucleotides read TGCAGTGCTAGAGGAAGAGCCCGGGGGCAGTATTTT.

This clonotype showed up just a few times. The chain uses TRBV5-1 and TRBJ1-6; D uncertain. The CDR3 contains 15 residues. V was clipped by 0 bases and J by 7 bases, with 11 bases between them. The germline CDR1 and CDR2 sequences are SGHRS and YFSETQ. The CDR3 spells CASSLDTPINSPLHF. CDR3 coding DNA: TGCGCCAGCAGCTTGGATACACCAATCAATTCACCCCTCCACTTT.

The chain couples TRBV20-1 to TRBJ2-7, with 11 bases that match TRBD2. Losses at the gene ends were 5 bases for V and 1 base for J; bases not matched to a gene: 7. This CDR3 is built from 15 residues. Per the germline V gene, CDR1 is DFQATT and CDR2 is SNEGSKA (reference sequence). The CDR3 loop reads CSASGPSGGSYEQYF. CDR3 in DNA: TGCAGTGCTTCTGGACCTAGCGGGGGGTCCTACGAGCAGTACTTC.

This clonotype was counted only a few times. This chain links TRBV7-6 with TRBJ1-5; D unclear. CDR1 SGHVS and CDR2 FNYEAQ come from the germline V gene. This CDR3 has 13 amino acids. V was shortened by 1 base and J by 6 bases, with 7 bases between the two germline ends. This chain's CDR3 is CASSLEPGQPQHF. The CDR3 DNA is TGTGCCAGCAGCTTAGAGCCAGGTCAGCCCCAGCATTTT.

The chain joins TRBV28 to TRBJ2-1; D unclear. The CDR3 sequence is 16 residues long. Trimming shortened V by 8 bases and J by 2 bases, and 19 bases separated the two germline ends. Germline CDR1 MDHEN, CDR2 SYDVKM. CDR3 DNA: TGTGCCAGCCGTCGTAGGTCAGCCTTCACCTACAATGAGCAGTTCTTC. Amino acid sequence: CASRRRSAFTYNEQFF.

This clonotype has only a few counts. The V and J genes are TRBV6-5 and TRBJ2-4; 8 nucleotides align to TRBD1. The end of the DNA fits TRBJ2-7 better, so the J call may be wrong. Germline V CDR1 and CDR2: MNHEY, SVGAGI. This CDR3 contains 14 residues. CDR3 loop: CASSYGQGLGEQYF. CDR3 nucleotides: TGTGCCAGCAGTTACGGACAGGGATTGGGCGAGCAGTACTTC.

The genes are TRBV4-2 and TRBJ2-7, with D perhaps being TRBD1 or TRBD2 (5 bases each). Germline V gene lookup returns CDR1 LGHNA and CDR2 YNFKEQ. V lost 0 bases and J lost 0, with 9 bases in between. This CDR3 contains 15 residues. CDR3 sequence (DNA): TGTGCCAGCAGCCAAGAAGAGGGGAACTCCTACGAGCAGTACTTC. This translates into CASSQEEGNSYEQYF.

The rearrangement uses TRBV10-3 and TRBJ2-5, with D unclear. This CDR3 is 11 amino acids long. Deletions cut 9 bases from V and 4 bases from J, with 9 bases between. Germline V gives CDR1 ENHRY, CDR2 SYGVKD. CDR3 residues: CAITSGETQYF. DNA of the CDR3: TGTGCCATAACTTCTGGAGAGACCCAGTACTTC.

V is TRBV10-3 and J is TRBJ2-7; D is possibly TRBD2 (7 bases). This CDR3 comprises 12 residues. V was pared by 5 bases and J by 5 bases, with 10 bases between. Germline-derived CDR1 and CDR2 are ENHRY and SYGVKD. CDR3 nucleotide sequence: TGTGCCATCAGTCCGGGGGGCGACGAGCAGTACTTC. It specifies CAISPGGDEQYF.